These 23 T cell receptor beta chains were sequenced from one sample in a study of Ad26.COV2.S vaccination and SARS-CoV-2 variants. The treatment was: approximately 18 received Ad26.COV2.S at low or high dose, single or two shots; several received placebo; per-sample allocation not given. Repertoires come from day 63 after the first vaccine or placebo injection. Measured with immunoSEQ multiplex PCR; TCRdb has only the in-frame clones, and not every one. The sample lists 300,000 to 400,000 clones, around 90% occurring once. Here the sequenced sample was peripheral blood, taken in a trial of Ad26.COV2.S vaccine versus placebo. The origin of the receptors is a person between 18 and 65 years old who received the Ad26.COV2.S COVID-19 vaccine or a placebo.

This clone was seen a few times. J is TRBJ2-1 and V is TRBV5-4; TRBD2 matches 7 bases. CDR1 and CDR2 (germline): SGHNT, YYREEE (reference sequence). This CDR3 has 16 residues. The V segment lost 5 bases and the J segment 2 bases; nucleotides outside the gene matches: 10. The CDR3 DNA sequence: TGTGCCAGCAGGATGGGGCTAGCGGAAACCTACAATGAGCAGTTCTTC. Translating it yields CASRMGLAETYNEQFF. Combining the CDR3 with reference TRBV5-4 and TRBJ2-1 gives the whole variable domain ETGVTQSPTHLIKTRGQQVTLRCSSQSGHNTVSWYQQALGQGPQFIFQYYREEENGRGNFPPRFSGLQFPNYSSELNVNALELDDSALYLCASRMGLAETYNEQFFGPGTRLTVL.

The rearrangement joins TRBV6-5 to TRBJ1-3, with 7 bases that match TRBD1. V was pared by 7 bases and J by 8 bases, with 11 bases of the junction left unmatched. The germline V gene encodes CDR1 MNHEY and CDR2 SVGAGI. CDR3 length: 14 amino acids. The CDR3 loop is CASKGQPAGYTIYF. DNA of the CDR3: TGTGCCAGCAAGGGACAGCCGGCCGGTTACACCATATATTTT.

In this sample, this clone turned up once. V is TRBV29-1 and J is TRBJ2-5; perhaps TRBD1 as D (6 bases). V was shortened by 4 bases and J by 5 bases, with 11 bases between the two germline ends. Looked up from germline, CDR1 is SQVTM and CDR2 is ANQGSEA. The CDR3 is 12 residues long. CDR3 sequence (DNA): TGCAGCGTTGTAGGGACATCGGAGACCCAGTACTTC. Translated: CSVVGTSETQYF.

J is TRBJ2-1 and V is TRBV28, with 8 bases fitting TRBD2. From germline, CDR1 is MDHEN and CDR2 SYDVKM. The trim removed 8 bases at V and 6 bases at J, leaving 9 bases unmatched. The CDR3 has 14 residues. CDR3 region: CASFREGLSNEQFF. The CDR3 DNA is TGTGCCAGCTTTCGGGAGGGCCTGAGCAATGAGCAGTTCTTC.

The rearrangement links TRBV28 to TRBJ1-1; D might be TRBD1 (5 bases). CDR3 length: 14 amino acids. CDR1 MDHEN and CDR2 SYDVKM come from the germline V gene. V lost 6 bases and J 1 base, leaving 12 bases between the germline ends. The CDR3 coding sequence is TGTGCCAGCAGACAGGTTCGTGGGAACACTGAAGCTTTCTTT. Amino acids: CASRQVRGNTEAFF.

The CDR3 sequence is CASSLTGTATSSTDTQYF. The CDR3 DNA reads TGTGCCAGCAGCTTAACCGGGACCGCCACCTCTAGCACAGATACGCAGTATTTT. The chain couples TRBV7-6 to TRBJ2-3; D is perhaps TRBD1 or TRBD2 (5 bases each). The germline V gene has CDR1 SGHVS and CDR2 FNYEAQ. Trimming took off 2 bases at V and 0 bases at J, with 18 bases between the two ends. The CDR3 totals 18 residues.

V gene TRBV10-3 combines with J gene TRBJ2-1; 9 bases map to TRBD2. Per germline, CDR1 ENHRY and CDR2 SYGVKD. The CDR3 contains 15 residues. V lost 3 bases and J lost 4; bases outside the gene matches: 4. Here the CDR3 DNA reads TGTGCCATCAGTGATGAGCTAGCGGGATACAATGAGCAGTTCTTC. It specifies CAISDELAGYNEQFF.

This chain links TRBV5-1 with TRBJ2-5; the D is unclear. The CDR3 contains 13 residues. The V gene's germline CDR1 is SGHRS and CDR2 YFSETQ. Trimming removed 5 bases at V and 1 base at J, with 9 bases between. This CDR3 is CASRQGFQETQYF. The CDR3 DNA is TGCGCCAGCAGGCAAGGCTTCCAAGAGACCCAGTACTTC.

This clone was seen a handful of times. J is TRBJ1-1 and V is TRBV14; D gene ambiguous. Trimming took 0 bases from V and 0 from J, leaving 8 bases between them. The CDR3 extends over 15 amino acids. Germline V gene data show CDR1 as SGHDN and CDR2 as FVKESK. CDR3 amino acids: CASSQERTLNTEAFF. The CDR3 nucleotides are TGTGCCAGCAGCCAAGAAAGGACGTTGAACACTGAAGCTTTCTTT.

This chain joins TRBV6-6 and TRBJ1-3; unclear D gene. Trimming took off 7 bases at V and 2 bases at J, with 12 bases between the two ends. The CDR3 sequence is 14 residues long. CDR1 is MNHNY and CDR2 is SVGAGI in the germline V gene (reference sequence). In DNA, the CDR3 is TGTGCCAGCACCCTTTTAGATGCTGGAAACACCATATATTTT. Amino acid sequence: CASTLLDAGNTIYF.

The chain links TRBV6-5 to TRBJ2-5, with D unresolved. CDR1 is MNHEY, CDR2 SVGAGI, per germline. V was shortened by 0 bases and J by 5 bases, with 10 bases between the two germline ends. The CDR3 has 14 residues. The CDR3 sequence: CASSYSARAETQYF. The CDR3, as DNA: TGTGCCAGCAGTTACTCGGCACGGGCGGAGACCCAGTACTTC.

The table lists this clone with a count of one. The chain recombines TRBV9 with TRBJ2-2; 9 bases fit TRBD1. Losses at the gene ends were 0 bases for V and 7 bases for J; bases not matched to a gene: 4. CDR3 length: 15 amino acids. Germline V gives CDR1 SGDLS, CDR2 YYNGEE. The CDR3 reads CASSVGDRVFGELFF. The CDR3, as DNA: TGTGCCAGCAGCGTAGGGGACAGGGTTTTCGGGGAGCTGTTTTTT.

This chain connects TRBV18 to TRBJ2-2; D gene ambiguous. Trimming stripped 3 bases from V and 0 bases from J, with 14 bases between. Germline CDR1 reads KGHSH; CDR2 reads LQKENI. The CDR3 is 17 amino acids. In nucleotides, the CDR3 is TGTGCCAGCTCACCTTCCGGTGGAGTACCGAACACCGGGGAGCTGTTTTTT. As protein: CASSPSGGVPNTGELFF.

As to this clone: One junction end disagrees with the germline gene, perhaps due to a read error. The genes are TRBV11-3 and TRBJ2-7; TRBD1 might be the D (6 bases). Germline V gives CDR1 SGHNT, CDR2 YENEEA. CDR3 length: 12 amino acids. In nucleotides, the CDR3 is TGTGCCAGCAGCTTATCTACCGGGACACCAAGCTTC. This translates into CASSLSTGTPSF.

V gene TRBV6-5 combines with J gene TRBJ2-7; weak D call: TRBD1 (6 bases). In germline, CDR1 is MNHEY, CDR2 SVGAGI. V lost 7 bases, J lost 1 base, and 17 bases lay in between. This CDR3 comprises 15 residues. CDR3 DNA sequence: TGTGCCAGCAAACCAGACAGGTCTGGATCCTACGAGCAGTACTTC. Amino acids: CASKPDRSGSYEQYF.

The rearrangement uses TRBV19 and TRBJ1-1; 8 bases line up with TRBD1. The junction had 15 bases not matched to a gene; V was cut back by 6 bases and J by 0 bases. The CDR3 consists of 18 residues. CDR1 and CDR2 (germline): LNHDA, SQIVND (reference sequence). The CDR3 DNA follows: TGTGCCAGTAGGGGCAGGGGGCAACTAAATACTATGAACACTGAAGCTTTCTTT. Translating gives CASRGRGQLNTMNTEAFF. The complete variable domain, with remaining parts taken from reference TRBV19 and TRBJ1-1, reads DGGITQSPKYLFRKEGQNVTLSCEQNLNHDAMYWYRQDPGQGLRLIYYSQIVNDFQKGDIAEGYSVSREKKESFPLTVTSAQKNPTAFYLCASRGRGQLNTMNTEAFFGQGTRLTVV.

The chain couples TRBV18 to TRBJ1-2; maybe TRBD1 (6 bases). The CDR3 runs 14 residues. Germline V gives CDR1 KGHSH, CDR2 LQKENI. The V and J ends lost 2 bases and 6 bases respectively, with 13 bases between them. In nucleotides, the CDR3 is TGTGCCAGCTCACCAATGGGGGCCGAGAATGGCTACACCTTC. It codes for CASSPMGAENGYTF.

The V call is TRBV2, the J call TRBJ2-3, with TRBD2 matching over 7 bases. V trimming: 4 bases; J trimming: 2 bases; junction bases outside the gene matches: 3. Germline CDR1 SNHLY, CDR2 FYNNEI. This CDR3 is 14 amino acids long. The CDR3 region is CASSAGGYTDTQYF. CDR3 nucleotides: TGTGCCAGCAGTGCGGGGGGTTACACAGATACGCAGTATTTT.

The V gene is TRBV18, the J gene TRBJ2-6; perhaps TRBD1 as D (6 bases). V was trimmed by 0 bases and J by 0 bases, leaving 18 bases between them. CDR1 is KGHSH, CDR2 LQKENI, per germline. This CDR3 spans 20 amino acids. Written as DNA, the CDR3 is TGTGCCAGCTCACCACCGGTGGCGGCAGGGGCCCTCTCTGGGGCCAACGTCCTGACTTTC. Protein product: CASSPPVAAGALSGANVLTF.

In this sample, this clone turned up once. The V and J genes are TRBV28 and TRBJ1-1; D is ambiguous. Trimming removed 7 bases at V and 2 bases at J, with 5 bases between. CDR1 is MDHEN, CDR2 SYDVKM, per germline. This CDR3 region has 11 residues. This CDR3 reads CASTPNTEAFF. The CDR3 coding sequence is TGTGCCAGCACCCCCAACACTGAAGCTTTCTTT.

The sample holds one count of this clone. This chain connects TRBV6-5 to TRBJ2-5, with a possible D match to TRBD2 (6 bases). CDR1 MNHEY and CDR2 SVGAGI come from the germline V gene. CDR3 length: 13 residues. Trimming took off 5 bases at V and 4 bases at J, with 11 bases between the two ends. CDR3 DNA: TGTGCCAGCAGTCCGGGACTGGGAGAGACCCAGTACTTC. The encoded protein is CASSPGLGETQYF.

This chain joins TRBV10-3 and TRBJ2-5, with 14 bases that match TRBD2. V lost 1 base to trimming and J lost 7 bases; unmatched junction nucleotides: 5. Per germline, CDR1 ENHRY and CDR2 SYGVKD. The CDR3 contains 16 residues. CDR3: CAISELQGTSGGTQYF. The CDR3 bases are TGTGCCATCAGTGAGTTACAAGGGACTAGCGGGGGGACCCAGTACTTC.

The V and J genes are TRBV9 and TRBJ2-4; D is possibly TRBD1 (7 bases). Germline-derived CDR1 and CDR2 are SGDLS and YYNGEE. The CDR3 totals 14 residues. Trimming took off 0 bases at V and 8 bases at J, with 12 bases between the two ends. The CDR3 is CASSVDDREDIQYF. In DNA form, the CDR3 reads TGTGCCAGCAGCGTAGACGACAGGGAGGACATTCAGTACTTC. The complete variable domain, with remaining parts taken from reference TRBV9 and TRBJ2-4, reads DSGVTQTPKHLITATGQRVTLRCSPRSGDLSVYWYQQSLDQGLQFLIQYYNGEERAKGNILERFSAQQFPDLHSELNLSSLELGDSALYFCASSVDDREDIQYFGAGTRLSVL.